This T cell receptor (beta chain) derives from a study of blood T cells in healthy people across ages. On the study more broadly: Template switching recovered approximately one barcoded beta molecule for every two T cells.

This CDR3 has 11 residues. CDR1 and CDR2 (germline): DFQATT, SNEGSKA (reference sequence). Combining a sample-barcoded 5' primer with a J-beta primer mix, a second PCR ran for about 6 to 11 cycles. Every sample gave at least 2.5 million paired-end reads containing CDR3. Via MiXCR, TCRdb re-called the 5' RACE reads, giving one row per CDR3 protein. The sample holds over a million distinct CDR3 sequences, around 45% seen once. The study, taken as a whole, reports: Diversity estimated from one million T cells was considered an underestimate.

With respect to this clonotype: Its target is not known.

The TCR comes from a woman aged 55-69 years in good health. This chain connects TRBV20-1 to TRBJ2-4; D not certain. The J call is doubtful: the DNA matches TRBJ2-7 better. The sequencing sample was made of blood. CDR3 residues: CSASSIDEQYF. The CDR3 region has the DNA TGCAGTGCTAGTAGCATCGACGAGCAGTACTTC.